This section outlines one TCR beta chain sequence together with its context. The antigen is undetermined. These data are taken from a study of identical twins. Germline V gene lookup returns CDR1 MRHNA and CDR2 SNTAGT. After removal of 6 bases from V and 15 bases from J, the junction contained 10 bases not matched to a gene. The CDR3 sequence is 14 residues long. Points from the study as a whole: Fewer insertions characterized abundant cord blood beta clonotypes, whereas memory repertoires showed none. It was cross-sectional statistical analysis, not following the same donors, that the conclusions relied on.

TCRdb re-called the 5' RACE reads through MiXCR, storing one row per CDR3 protein. There are around 670,000 distinct CDR3 sequences in the sample; around 6% occur only once, and around 1.9% lies in the top ten. The receptor was isolated from a young man in good health. Source material: naive T cells sorted from blood. J is TRBJ2-1 and V is TRBV6-4; TRBD2 aligns across 14 bases. CDR3 sequence reads: CASSPGTSGSFLFF. CDR3 sequence (DNA): TGTGCCAGCAGCCCCGGGACTAGCGGGAGTTTTCTGTTCTTC.